This is a list of T cell receptor beta chains from one sample in a study of T cells after yellow fever vaccination. TCRdb reprocessed the 5' RACE reads with MiXCR, giving one entry per CDR3 protein. The table shows about 75,000 distinct CDR3 sequences, with 7.3% occurring only once. Specimen: CD8+ T cells sorted from PBMCs, collected around 10 days after the first yellow fever vaccination. The receptors originated from a man in his late teens or twenties who received the YFV17D yellow fever vaccine. Each CDR3 is given with its conserved first and last residue.

J gene | V gene | CDR3 protein
TRBJ2-4 | TRBV9 | CASSVERQGAFKNIQYF
TRBJ2-2 | TRBV7-9 | CASSLPGTGSSRELFF
TRBJ2-7 | TRBV15 | CATSRDQVRTDYEQYF
TRBJ1-4 | TRBV9 | CASTARGGANEKLFF
TRBJ1-3 | TRBV7-6 | CASSLAPPGNTIYF
TRBJ1-5 | TRBV13 | CASSQDNQPQHF
TRBJ2-2 | TRBV3-1 | CASSQELHRDGKRSGELFF
TRBJ2-7 | TRBV11-1 | CASSQPVRFSYEQYF
TRBJ2-7 | TRBV10-3 | CAAWGGGHEQYF
TRBJ2-5 | TRBV20-1 | CSARLTITWAPGSTQYF
TRBJ2-3 | TRBV19 | CASTNFADTQYF
TRBJ2-3 | TRBV20-1 | CSSRRGDGTDTQYF
TRBJ2-2 | TRBV6-5 | CASSYCRDRGCTGELFF
TRBJ2-5 | TRBV12-5 | CASGLVPENQETQYF
TRBJ2-1 | TRBV27 | CASMGVYNEQFF
TRBJ1-2 | TRBV6-2/TRBV6-3 | CASSYGTAGFYTF
TRBJ2-2 | TRBV29-1 | CSVDERGPAETGELFF
TRBJ2-1 | TRBV13 | CASSSGWGGSYNEQFF
TRBJ1-6 | TRBV28 | CASSLSGARSPLHF
TRBJ2-1 | TRBV4-3 | CASSLTSGLGNEQFF
TRBJ2-1 | TRBV19 | CASIGRGPFNEQFF
TRBJ2-7 | TRBV5-1 | CASSEGRASYEQYF
TRBJ1-1 | TRBV7-9 | CASSLRKGEAFF
TRBJ2-1 | TRBV2 | CASSEGGWDEQFF
TRBJ2-2 | TRBV5-1 | CASSLEKTGELFF
TRBJ2-5 | TRBV29-1 | CSVDGLAGGETQYF
TRBJ2-5 | TRBV7-9 | CASSPLELAGGRRETQYF
TRBJ2-2 | TRBV5-1 | CASSPGSGTGELFF
TRBJ2-1 | TRBV15 | CATSLSSYNEQFF